These 18 T cell receptor beta chains were sequenced from one sample in a study of T cell responses to AZD1222 COVID-19 vaccine. The repertoire was sequenced with immunoSEQ multiplex PCR; TCRdb's copy has only in-frame clones and lacks some. The sample comprises under 300,000 clones, approximately 93% of which are singletons, and roughly 0.51% rests with the top ten. Sequencing used peripheral blood, obtained on day 0 of AZD1222 vaccination. The receptor set was obtained from an adult in good health.

The chain couples TRBV9 to TRBJ2-1; 10 nucleotides match TRBD2. The germline V gene encodes CDR1 SGDLS and CDR2 YYNGEE. The junction had 3 bases not matched to a gene; V was cut back by 1 base and J by 2 bases. This CDR3 contains 16 residues. The CDR3 bases are TGTGCCAGCAGCGTACGACTAGCGGGTGCCTACAATGAGCAGTTCTTC. Protein: CASSVRLAGAYNEQFF. Supplemented by reference TRBV9 and TRBJ2-1, the full variable domain reads DSGVTQTPKHLITATGQRVTLRCSPRSGDLSVYWYQQSLDQGLQFLIQYYNGEERAKGNILERFSAQQFPDLHSELNLSSLELGDSALYFCASSVRLAGAYNEQFFGPGTRLTVL.

This rearrangement joins TRBV10-3 to TRBJ2-5; TRBD2 agrees at 8 bases. This CDR3 is built from 12 residues. CDR1 ENHRY and CDR2 SYGVKD come from the germline V gene. V gave up 4 bases and J gave up 5 bases; unmatched junction bases: 0. Written as DNA, the CDR3 is TGTGCCATCAGTGGCGGGGGGGAGACCCAGTACTTC. Protein sequence: CAISGGGETQYF.

The chain couples TRBV7-2 to TRBJ1-1, with D tentatively TRBD1 (5 bases). V dropped 4 bases and J dropped 11 bases, with 20 bases sitting between them. The CDR3 totals 14 residues. Germline CDR1 SGHTA, CDR2 FQGNSA. CDR3 sequence: CASSSRPDGANAFF. The CDR3 region has the DNA TGTGCCAGCAGCTCCCGACCGGACGGGGCCAACGCTTTCTTT.

The rearrangement uses TRBV18 and TRBJ1-5; tentative D call: TRBD1 (6 bases). This CDR3 has 14 residues. V was trimmed by 2 bases and J by 5 bases, leaving 10 bases between them. Germline CDR1 and CDR2: KGHSH and LQKENI. The CDR3 spells CASSPGGADQPQHF. CDR3 coding DNA: TGTGCCAGCTCACCAGGGGGCGCCGATCAGCCCCAGCATTTT.

This clone was recorded once. The genes are TRBV18 and TRBJ1-3; no clear D gene. V lost 8 bases to trimming and J lost 3 bases, with 14 bases between them. In germline, CDR1 is KGHSH, CDR2 LQKENI. There are 14 residues in the CDR3. The CDR3 nucleotides are TGTGCCAGCGTGACTGGAAGTAGTGGAAACACCATATATTTT. This sequence encodes CASVTGSSGNTIYF. The full variable domain, rest sourced from reference TRBV18 and TRBJ1-3, is NAGVMQNPRHLVRRRGQEARLRCSPMKGHSHVYWYRQLPEEGLKFMVYLQKENIIDESGMPKERFSAEFPKEGPSILRIQQVVRGDSAAYFCASVTGSSGNTIYFGEGSWLTVV.

The chain has TRBV5-4 and TRBJ1-2; possibly TRBD1 for D (5 bases). V lost 0 bases, J lost 8 bases, and 11 bases lay in between. The CDR3 has 13 residues. Germline CDR1 and CDR2: SGHNT and YYREEE (reference sequence). Written as DNA, the CDR3 is TGTGCCAGCAGCTTGGGGGACTGGAGCGGCTACACCTTC. It codes for CASSLGDWSGYTF.

The rearrangement joins TRBV11-2 to TRBJ2-1; 9 nucleotides align to TRBD1. With V trimmed by 5 bases and J by 3 bases, 8 bases remained unmatched. CDR3 size: 16 residues. CDR1 SGHAT and CDR2 FQNNGV come from the germline V gene. CDR3 region: CASSLHRGRNYNEQFF. In DNA form, the CDR3 reads TGTGCCAGCAGCCTCCACAGGGGGCGTAACTACAATGAGCAGTTCTTC.

V and J are TRBV30 and TRBJ1-2; D not resolved. The CDR3 runs 14 residues. Trimming removed 0 bases at V and 0 bases at J, with 8 bases between. CDR1 is GTSNPN, CDR2 SVGIG, per germline (reference sequence). Here the CDR3 reads CAWSVLNTNYGYTF. The DNA for the CDR3 is TGTGCCTGGAGTGTACTTAATACTAACTATGGCTACACCTTC.

V gene TRBV2 combines with J gene TRBJ2-3; D might be TRBD1 (6 bases). The germline V and J ends were trimmed by 7 bases and 1 base, with 12 bases remaining between them. CDR1 and CDR2 from the germline V gene are SNHLY and FYNNEI. The CDR3 is 14 amino acids. The CDR3 sequence: CASKVSGGTDTQYF. The CDR3 coding sequence is TGTGCCAGCAAGGTGTCAGGGGGCACAGATACGCAGTATTTT. The full variable domain, rest sourced from reference TRBV2 and TRBJ2-3, is EPEVTQTPSHQVTQMGQEVILRCVPISNHLYFYWYRQILGQKVEFLVSFYNNEISEKSEIFDDQFSVERPDGSNFTLKIRSTKLEDSAMYFCASKVSGGTDTQYFGPGTRLTVL.

The V call is TRBV20-1, the J call TRBJ2-3; no definite D call. This CDR3 has 11 residues. V shed 0 bases and J shed 6 bases, with 4 bases lying between them. CDR1 DFQATT and CDR2 SNEGSKA come from the germline V gene (reference sequence). The DNA of the CDR3 is TGCAGTGCTAGAGATCCCGATACGCAGTATTTT. Translating it yields CSARDPDTQYF.

V usage is TRBV5-1 and J usage is TRBJ2-5, with D possibly called TRBD1 or TRBD2 (6 bases each). V lost 6 bases to trimming and J lost 5 bases, with 17 bases between them. The CDR3 covers 14 residues. The germline gives CDR1 SGHRS, CDR2 YFSETQ. The CDR3 reads CASTRGTQGETQYF. CDR3 nucleotide sequence: TGCGCCAGCACCCGGGGGACTCAGGGGGAGACCCAGTACTTC.

The J gene is TRBJ2-7, the V gene TRBV6-5; 8 positions match TRBD1. Unmatched junction bases numbered 6, after V lost 8 bases and J lost 3 bases. This CDR3 has 13 amino acids. CDR1 and CDR2 (germline): MNHEY, SVGAGI. DNA of the CDR3: TGTGCCAGCTCACGACAGGGGAACTACGAGCAGTACTTC. Translation gives CASSRQGNYEQYF.

This clone has only a few counts. Other nucleotide sequences in the sample specify the same CDR3. V gene TRBV9 combines with J gene TRBJ2-3; 9 bases are a match to TRBD2. J lost 5 bases, V lost 2 bases, and 6 bases had no gene match. This CDR3 is built from 15 residues. CDR1 and CDR2 (germline): SGDLS, YYNGEE. The CDR3 protein is CASSVAGGPVDTQYF. The CDR3 DNA reads TGTGCCAGCAGCGTGGCGGGGGGGCCGGTAGATACGCAGTATTTT.

This chain uses TRBV24-1 with TRBJ2-2; D gene uncertain. Trimming removed 1 base at V and 7 bases at J, with 3 bases between. Germline V lookup: CDR1 KGHDR, CDR2 SFDVKD. The CDR3 totals 12 residues. CDR3 sequence: CATSDFIGELFF. DNA of the CDR3: TGTGCCACCAGTGATTTCATCGGGGAGCTGTTTTTT.

The chain combines TRBV4-3 with TRBJ1-2; D call uncertain. Germline V gene data show CDR1 as LGHNA and CDR2 as YSLEER. The CDR3 length is 15 residues. Trimming shortened V by 0 bases and J by 4 bases, and 12 bases separated the two germline ends. Here the CDR3 reads CASSQDARGSYGYTF. The DNA of the CDR3 is TGCGCCAGCAGCCAAGATGCCCGAGGGAGCTATGGCTACACCTTC.

The chain employs TRBV11-2 and TRBJ2-7; D is unresolved. Germline V gene lookup returns CDR1 SGHAT and CDR2 FQNNGV. Trimming took 2 bases from V and 4 from J, leaving 3 bases between them. The CDR3 runs to 11 residues. DNA for the CDR3: TGTGCCAGCAGCTTAATGTACGAGCAGTACTTC. Amino acids: CASSLMYEQYF.

Written as DNA, the CDR3 is TGTGCCTGGAAGCCGAAGGTCCCCGGGGGCTACACCTTC. Its protein is CAWKPKVPGGYTF. This chain links TRBV30 with TRBJ1-2; D is ambiguous. There are 13 residues in the CDR3. From germline, CDR1 is GTSNPN and CDR2 SVGIG (reference sequence). The V gene lost 4 bases and the J gene lost 8 bases, with 17 bases spanning the gap.

This chain links TRBV6-5 with TRBJ1-6; D is undetermined. The V end lost 3 bases, the J end lost 9 bases, and 15 bases lay between the germline ends. This CDR3 is 15 amino acids long. CDR1 MNHEY and CDR2 SVGAGI come from the germline V gene. CDR3 sequence: CASSYWDSDGSPLHF. CDR3 nucleotides: TGTGCCAGCAGTTATTGGGATTCCGATGGTTCACCCCTCCACTTT.